Presented here are 23 T cell receptor beta chains from one specimen sequenced in a study of CD8 T cells in ankylosing spondylitis. No antigens are known for them. A single record per CDR3 protein comes from TCRdb applying MiXCR to the 5' RACE reads. The data show around 770,000 distinct CDR3 sequences, with around 20% seen just once and 15% to 20% held by the top ten. General study points: A motif of under ten highly homologous TCR beta variants was seen as apparently characteristic of ankylosing spondylitis blood.

Sequenced sample: blood, either unsorted or a sorted T cell fraction (not recorded which). The receptors were sampled from a male donor with ankylosing spondylitis.

This clonotype has just a few counts. V gene TRBV3-1 combines with J gene TRBJ2-1, with a possible D match to TRBD2 (6 bases). This CDR3 comprises 17 residues. CDR1 is LGHDT, CDR2 YNNKEL, per germline (reference sequence). Trimming removed 2 bases at V and 3 bases at J, with 17 bases between. This chain's CDR3 is CASSQLKGLSLYNEQFF. CDR3 DNA: TGTGCCAGCAGCCAACTAAAGGGACTCAGCCTCTACAATGAGCAGTTCTTC.

There are a few counts of this clonotype. The chain combines TRBV15 with TRBJ1-1, with D maybe TRBD1 (5 bases). The CDR3 totals 16 residues. Germline CDR1 LNHNV, CDR2 YYDKDF (reference sequence). Trimming removed 3 bases at V and 4 bases at J, with 18 bases between. CDR3: CATSRGRVDSGTEAFF. As DNA, the CDR3 is TGTGCCACCAGCAGGGGACGCGTGGATTCTGGCACTGAAGCTTTCTTT. Based on the CDR3 plus reference TRBV15 and TRBJ1-1, the full variable domain is DAMVIQNPRYQVTQFGKPVTLSCSQTLNHNVMYWYQQKSSQAPKLLFHYYDKDFNNEADTPDNFQSRRPNTSFCFLDIRSPGLGDTAMYLCATSRGRVDSGTEAFFGQGTRLTVV.

The CDR3 DNA sequence: TGTGCCAGCAGTGATCTTGACAAGGACAATCAGCCCCAGCATTTT. This translates into CASSDLDKDNQPQHF. The V and J genes are TRBV6-2 or TRBV6-3 and TRBJ1-5; D gene uncertain. The V end was cut by 5 bases, the J end by 3 bases, with 14 bases between. This CDR3 is built from 15 residues. The V gene's germline CDR1 is MNHEY and CDR2 SVGEGT.

This clonotype was observed at least ten times. This chain links TRBV5-6 with TRBJ2-1, with 9 bases aligning to TRBD1. CDR1 and CDR2 from the germline V gene are SGHDT and YYEEEE. The V gene end was trimmed by 4 bases and the J gene end by 0 bases; junction bases not matched to a gene: 5. The CDR3 extends over 16 amino acids. CDR3 in DNA: TGTGCCAGCAGCGCAGGGACAGGGAGCTCCTACAATGAGCAGTTCTTC. Protein product: CASSAGTGSSYNEQFF.

This chain joins TRBV27 and TRBJ2-2; 15 nucleotides match TRBD2. This CDR3 is 21 amino acids long. Germline CDR1 MNHEY, CDR2 SMNVEV (reference sequence). V dropped 5 bases and J dropped 1; count of bases not matched to a gene: 14. Written as DNA, the CDR3 is TGTGCCAGCAGTCCGAAATTACCGGGACTAGCGGGGGGCCTGAACACCGGGGAGCTGTTTTTT. It is translated as CASSPKLPGLAGGLNTGELFF.

V gene TRBV9 combines with J gene TRBJ2-1, with unresolved D. V was shortened by 0 bases and J by 2 bases, with 9 bases between the two germline ends. Germline V gene data show CDR1 as SGDLS and CDR2 as YYNGEE. CDR3 length: 15 residues. This CDR3 is CASSVVGGAYNEQFF. CDR3 nucleotide sequence: TGTGCCAGCAGCGTAGTGGGCGGAGCCTACAATGAGCAGTTCTTC.

The sample holds a few counts of this clonotype. This sequence joins TRBV5-6 and TRBJ2-5; TRBD1 agrees at 8 bases. Germline loops: CDR1 SGHDT, CDR2 YYEEEE. V trimming: 0 bases; J trimming: 0 bases; junction bases outside the gene matches: 4. The CDR3 totals 16 residues. This CDR3 is CASSLVHRGNQETQYF. DNA of the CDR3: TGTGCCAGCAGCTTGGTACACAGGGGGAACCAAGAGACCCAGTACTTC.

V gene TRBV30 combines with J gene TRBJ1-6, with 7 bases that match TRBD1. This CDR3 comprises 14 residues. Germline V CDR1 and CDR2: GTSNPN, SVGIG (reference sequence). The trim removed 2 bases at V and 5 bases at J, leaving 3 bases unmatched. The CDR3 sequence: CAWSSGQDNSPLHF. CDR3 nucleotide sequence: TGTGCCTGGAGTTCCGGACAGGATAATTCACCCCTCCACTTT.

CDR3 protein: CASSLAWTANYGYTF. Written as DNA, the CDR3 is TGTGCCAGCAGTTTAGCCTGGACAGCTAACTATGGCTACACCTTC. This chain links TRBV12-3 or TRBV12-4 with TRBJ1-2; perhaps TRBD1 as D (6 bases). The CDR3 extends over 15 amino acids. The V gene lost 0 bases and the J gene lost 0 bases, with 8 bases spanning the gap.

V usage is TRBV29-1 and J usage is TRBJ2-1, with 13 bases matching TRBD2. This CDR3 region has 16 residues. The germline CDR1 and CDR2 sequences are SQVTM and ANQGSEA. V lost 3 bases, J lost 4 bases, and 6 bases stayed unmatched. DNA of the CDR3: TGCAGCGTTGAGGGGACTAGCGGGGAGGAATACAATGAGCAGTTCTTC. Residues: CSVEGTSGEEYNEQFF.

The chain combines TRBV20-1 with TRBJ2-1, with 14 bases aligning to TRBD2. V shed 0 bases and J 7 bases; nucleotides not matched to a gene: 11. This CDR3 has 18 residues. CDR1 is DFQATT, CDR2 SNEGSKA, per germline (reference sequence). Here the CDR3 DNA reads TGCAGTGCTAGAGACCCTCGACTAGCGGGAGGGCCAGGGAATGAGCAGTTCTTC. As protein: CSARDPRLAGGPGNEQFF.

The rearrangement joins TRBV13 to TRBJ2-7; D is perhaps TRBD2 (6 bases). Germline V gene lookup returns CDR1 PRHDT and CDR2 FYEKMQ (reference sequence). This CDR3 comprises 16 residues. V was trimmed by 3 bases and J by 1 base, leaving 16 bases between them. CDR3: CASSFRGLEGSYEQYF. The CDR3 bases are TGTGCCAGCAGCTTCCGAGGACTGGAGGGTTCCTACGAGCAGTACTTC.

As regards this clonotype: A clone one base away is much larger, so this may be a read error. It is likely a read error, because the conserved phenylalanine at the end of the CDR3 is missing. The limits of the CDR3 on the DNA are not certain, so only TCRdb's listed CDR3 is given. The rearrangement links TRBV2 to TRBJ2-7; TRBD1 was called by the table and not checked on the DNA. Germline CDR1 and CDR2: SNHLY and FYNNEI. The CDR3 comprises 9 residues, both ends counted. CDR3 region: CASSEEGQP.

This clonotype was detected many times. V usage is TRBV29-1 and J usage is TRBJ1-4; D not certain. V was shortened by 4 bases and J by 8 bases, with 14 bases between the two germline ends. The CDR3 totals 13 residues. Germline V gene sequence: CDR1 SQVTM, CDR2 ANQGSEA. The CDR3 protein is CSVVDGEREKLFF. CDR3 in DNA: TGCAGCGTTGTAGATGGGGAGAGGGAAAAACTGTTTTTT.

This clonotype was found a few times. The rearrangement uses TRBV6-1 and TRBJ1-1, with no clear D. Trimming took off 6 bases at V and 3 bases at J, with 11 bases between the two ends. CDR3 length equals 13 residues. CDR1 and CDR2 from the germline V gene are MNHNS and SASEGT. CDR3 nucleotide sequence: TGTGCCAGCAGAAGAGGGCTCGACACTGAAGCTTTCTTT. Translating it yields CASRRGLDTEAFF.

Comments on this clonotype: A read error may be the cause here, since a much bigger clone is one base away. The V gene is TRBV5-1, the J gene TRBJ1-5; D is uncertain. The germline V gene has CDR1 SGHRS and CDR2 YFSETQ. This CDR3 is 13 amino acids long. The germline V and J ends were trimmed by 1 base and 5 bases, with 7 bases remaining between them. The CDR3 protein is CASSLLLDQPQHF. CDR3 sequence (DNA): TGCGCCAGCAGCTTGCTTTTGGATCAGCCCCAGCATTTT.

This rearrangement joins TRBV29-1 to TRBJ2-7; 7 nucleotides agree with TRBD1. The CDR3 loop spans 12 amino acids. Germline CDR1 is SQVTM and CDR2 is ANQGSEA. Trimming at V came to 4 bases and at J to 6 bases, leaving 6 bases not matched to a gene. CDR3 DNA: TGCAGCGTTGGCGACAGGGTTGGCGAGCAGTACTTC. Translation gives CSVGDRVGEQYF.

This chain uses TRBV12-3 or TRBV12-4 with TRBJ2-7; D call uncertain. The CDR3 sequence is 12 residues long. Trimming took off 4 bases at V and 3 bases at J, with 7 bases between the two ends. CDR3 DNA sequence: TGTGCCAGCAGTTCCCCGGACTACGAGCAGTACTTC. Protein sequence: CASSSPDYEQYF.

This clonotype showed up just a few times. This chain connects TRBV2 to TRBJ2-3, with 15 bases lining up with TRBD2. The germline V gene has CDR1 SNHLY and CDR2 FYNNEI. The length of the CDR3 is 18 residues. V shed 5 bases, J shed 4 bases, and the junction held 10 bases outside the gene matches. CDR3 region: CASSPARTSGRVPDTQYF. In DNA, the CDR3 is TGTGCCAGCAGTCCAGCTCGGACTAGCGGGAGGGTCCCAGATACGCAGTATTTT.

This clonotype was observed many times. The chain couples TRBV5-1 to TRBJ2-3; D is unresolved. V lost 2 bases to trimming and J lost 4 bases, with 8 bases between them. The germline V gene encodes CDR1 SGHRS and CDR2 YFSETQ. This CDR3 comprises 13 residues. This CDR3 reads CASSFGHSDTQYF. CDR3 DNA: TGCGCCAGCAGCTTTGGCCATTCAGATACGCAGTATTTT.

V usage is TRBV7-9 and J usage is TRBJ2-7, with TRBD2 as a possible D gene (6 bases). CDR3 size: 16 residues. V was cut by 5 bases and J by 6 bases, with 23 bases left in between. Germline CDR1 SEHNR, CDR2 FQNEAQ (reference sequence). The CDR3 reads CASSPRRSGLRTEQYF. In DNA, the CDR3 is TGTGCCAGCAGCCCGAGGCGGAGCGGGTTACGTACCGAGCAGTACTTC.

This chain uses TRBV16 with TRBJ1-2; possibly TRBD1 for D (6 bases). Trimming took off 3 bases at V and 1 base at J, with 18 bases between the two ends. The CDR3 runs to 17 residues. The V gene's germline CDR1 is KGHSY and CDR2 FQNENV. The CDR3 bases are TGTGCCAGCAGCCAGACCCCGGGGAGGGACAATAACTATGGCTACACCTTC. Translated: CASSQTPGRDNNYGYTF.

This clonotype was found a few times. The chain combines TRBV12-3 or TRBV12-4 with TRBJ2-4, with D tentatively TRBD1 (6 bases). The CDR3 runs to 13 residues. Deletions cut 6 bases from V and 8 bases from J, with 14 bases between. CDR3 sequence reads: CASRSPKGDIQYF. The CDR3 bases are TGTGCCAGCAGGTCCCCCAAGGGGGACATTCAGTACTTC.